These T cell receptor beta chains were read from a single sample in a study of cytomegalovirus exposure and HLA in healthy donors. Only in-frame clones appear in the TCRdb table, and some are missing; sequencing was by immunoSEQ multiplex PCR. The table lists about 130,000 clones, roughly four fifths of them singletons. Material: PBMCs. The receptor source for this set is a woman in her 40s in good health and CMV-seropositive. The CDR3 runs from the conserved cysteine through the conserved F or W. The order of the fields is D gene, V gene, clone size, J gene, CDR3 DNA, CDR3 protein. The D gene is left open where the match is weak. Expanded clones get a size class; other rows say once, few or many, or leave the size out.

>.|TRBV6-5|.|TRBJ2-1
TGTGCCAGCAGTTACTCAGGGCTAGCCGTCAATGAGCAGTTCTTC
CASSYSGLAVNEQFF
>TRBD1|TRBV18|.|TRBJ2-7
TGTGCCAGCTCACCACCGTCGTACGGACAGGGCGGGCACGAGCAGTACTTC
CASSPPSYGQGGHEQYF
>.|TRBV28|.|TRBJ1-1
TGTGCCAGTAACAGGGTGAACACTGAAGCTTTCTTT
CASNRVNTEAFF
>.|TRBV13|.|TRBJ1-5
TGTGCCAGCAGCTTATCCAGAAATCAGCCCCAGCATTTT
CASSLSRNQPQHF
>TRBD1|TRBV4-2|.|TRBJ1-2
TGTGCCAGCAGCGAAGAGGAGGGGGCTTGGTATGGCTACACCTTC
CASSEEEGAWYGYTF
>TRBD2|TRBV18|few|TRBJ2-5
TGTGCCAGCTCACCAGTCACTAGCGGGGAAGACCATGGGGAGACCCAGTACTTC
CASSPVTSGEDHGETQYF
>TRBD1|TRBV9|.|TRBJ2-7
TGTGCCAGCAGCGCCGGGACAGGGGGCGAGCAGTACTTC
CASSAGTGGEQYF
>.|TRBV12-2|.|TRBJ2-1
TGTGCAAGTCGCTCCCTTAAGTGGGAGCTCTCCTACAATGAGCAGTTCTTC
CASRSLKWELSYNEQFF
>.|TRBV30|.|TRBJ1-2
TGTGCCTGGGGGGGGGCTGTCGGCTACACCTTC
CAWGGAVGYTF
>.|TRBV27|.|TRBJ2-5
TGTGCCAGCAGTTTGGGGACTTGGGAGACCCAGTACTTC
CASSLGTWETQYF
>.|TRBV7-3|.|TRBJ2-1
TGTGCCAGCAGCTTGACAGGATCGATCTACAATGAGCAGTTCTTC
CASSLTGSIYNEQFF
>.|TRBV10-1|.|TRBJ2-7
TGCGCCAGCAGTGAAGGGCGAAGGGGCGAGCAGTACTTC
CASSEGRRGEQYF
>TRBD1|TRBV13|.|TRBJ2-7
TGTGCCAGCAGCTTAGGGGGACAGGTCTACGAGCAGTACTTC
CASSLGGQVYEQYF
>TRBD1|TRBV9|.|TRBJ2-5
TGTGCCAGCAGCGACACCGGGACAGGGATAGAGACCCAGTACTTC
CASSDTGTGIETQYF
>TRBD2|TRBV19|.|TRBJ2-3
TGTGCCAGTAGTATTCCGAGCGGGGGTACCACAGATACGCAGTATTTT
CASSIPSGGTTDTQYF
>.|TRBV18|.|TRBJ2-7
TGTGCCAGCTCACCACAAGGCAGGGAGGCCTACGAGCAGTACTTC
CASSPQGREAYEQYF
>.|TRBV27|.|TRBJ1-5
TGTGCCAGCAGTTTAGGCAGGGGTACAAATCAGCCCCAGCATTTT
CASSLGRGTNQPQHF
>TRBD1|TRBV19|.|TRBJ1-5
TGTGCCAGTAGTGGACACCTTACGGGACAGGGACAGCCCCAGCATTTT
CASSGHLTGQGQPQHF
>.|TRBV5-1|.|TRBJ1-1
TGCGCCAGCAGCTCGCAGGGAACTAACACTGAAGCTTTCTTT
CASSSQGTNTEAFF
>.|TRBV15|once|TRBJ1-3
TGTGCCACCAGCAGATCGAGTGGGGGCTCGGGAAACACCATATATTTT
CATSRSSGGSGNTIYF
>.|TRBV5-1|few|TRBJ1-1
TGCGCCAGCAGGGCCGGTGGAGTGAACACTGAAGCTTTCTTT
CASRAGGVNTEAFF
>TRBD2|TRBV27|.|TRBJ2-1
TGTGCCAGCAGTATCCTAGCGGGAAGGTACAATGAGCAGTTCTTC
CASSILAGRYNEQFF
>TRBD1|TRBV14|once|TRBJ1-2
TGTGCCAGCAGCCCAGAGGGACAGGGTACCTATGGCTACACCTTC
CASSPEGQGTYGYTF